This TCR beta chain stems from a study of cytomegalovirus exposure and HLA in healthy donors (dated by TCRdb to about 2017). Background for the entire study: According to an earlier analysis of around 600 of the donors, about 179 million T cells yielded 95 million to 140 million unique TCR beta sequences and 276 Gb of sequence data. Every discovery cohort repertoire had been produced on one sequencing platform. Roughly five DR-DQ haplotypes were treated as single units for association and clustering because of strong linkage in the cohort. In a later analysis, previously published TCR beta repertoires from 550 to 750 donors were re-analyzed and high-resolution HLA genotyping was added so that TCR occurrence patterns could be studied. Along with the roughly 670-subject first cohort, a separate validation cohort of over a hundred different subjects was used. Of the 350 to 450 genotyped donors, more than 75% were placed in the genetic ancestry cluster associated with self-reported Caucasian donors. The study profiled the T cell repertoires of 500 to 800 subjects by immunosequencing and related them to cytomegalovirus serostatus. Genome-wide SNP genotypes for about 60% of the roughly 700 donors were used in a later genetic analysis, which treated that subset as a discovery cohort. In an earlier analysis of around 540 of the donors, high-throughput TCR beta sequencing was used to judge whether each TCR beta V gene segment behaved as functional or pseudogenic. The study aimed to test whether cataloging public T cell receptors could reveal signatures of past pathogen exposure. The number of typed donors differed by locus: about 629-630 for A, B, C, DRB1 and DQB1; some 500 for DQA1; approximately 600 for DPA1; and 400 to 480 for DPB1. Approximately 300 gigabases of sequencing data and 75 million to 85 million unique TCR sequences made up an early release that covered under 750 HLA-typed donors. Donor age, sex, ethnicity and CMV serostatus were compiled alongside the repertoire data. On average, around 240,000 unique TCR beta nucleotide sequences were sequenced per donor among 398 genotyped donors of the cohort, with 15% to 20% of those sequences being non-productive. Class I and class II HLA loci were covered by the typing at four-digit resolution. The study combined high-throughput TCR immunosequencing, statistical association of individual TCRs with disease status, and machine learning to predict cytomegalovirus infection status. Rather than using new phenotypic data, the later analysis identified candidate immune exposures from TCR beta sequences and from how often those sequences occurred across donors. The paper as a whole reports these results and caveats: Strong co-occurrence of HLA alleles, especially DR and DQ, made assigning TCR associations to individual alleles difficult. V-gene and J-gene trimming of TCR beta chains was associated with a missense DCLRE1C variant in a later genetic analysis, and the association was replicated in an independent cohort. The 87-base-pair reads could not distinguish some IMGT-functional V segments, including TRBV6-2 and TRBV6-3, so those segments were excluded. In a later analysis, TCR association rates were found to vary across HLA loci, with the most associated TCRs seen for DRB1 alleles and the fewest for HLA-C alleles. The authors suggested that the approach could potentially be generalized to other disease states and immunological phenotypes. Over 15 rarely observed V segments, including chromosome 9 orphons, were excluded from the earlier analysis of almost 600 of the donors because counts were too low. Presence/absence analyses assumed roughly uniform sequencing depth across donors, an assumption that may not hold. In a later analysis, HLA-associated TCR beta chains were found to be more clonally expanded and to have lower generation probabilities than equally common non-associated chains. A further reported finding was that TCR beta sequences accurately predicted the HLA-A and HLA-B alleles for most subjects in the first cohort. The classifier was reported to diagnose cytomegalovirus status with high specificity and sensitivity in both the original and validation cohorts. This cohort had only TCR beta chains sequenced, and the lack of alpha or paired-chain data limited which features could be detected. Broadly in line with IMGT annotations, most TCR beta V segments showed up in productive rearrangements about 87% or about 30% of the time in an earlier analysis of some 590 of the donors. In the study, approximately 160 TCR beta chains were listed as associated with cytomegalovirus. In a later analysis, most CMV-associated TCR beta chains were found to appear HLA-restricted, with HLA associations seemingly driven largely by CMV exposure. While some public TCRs were present in many individuals, most TCR sequences turned up only very rarely across donors. The only immune exposure information available for the cohort was CMV serostatus. Correlated functional status among segregating V segments might be attributable to linkage disequilibrium, but an unknown experimental factor could not be ruled out. A cluster of highly shared sequence variants was judged likely to represent a technical artifact of the sequencing pipeline. In a later analysis, several top co-occurrence clusters were reported to appear linked to parvovirus B19, influenza, CMV and Epstein-Barr virus. Because HLA typing was missing for some donors at each locus, association tests included only the typed subset. In a later analysis, around 17,000 TCR beta sequences were associated with specific HLA alleles at a false discovery rate of 0.05. According to a later genetic analysis, donors in an Asian-associated ancestry cluster had fewer N-insertions in productive TCRs than the approximately 710-donor mean. In vitro tests confirmed that a few of the cytomegalovirus-associated TCR beta chains recognize cytomegalovirus antigens.

The library was obtained by the immunoSEQ multiplex PCR assay. The multiplex PCR relied on a mix of 60 forward primers for TCR Vbeta segments and 13 reverse primers for TCR Jbeta segments. The CDR3 region of rearranged TCR beta genes was amplified from genomic DNA with a multiplex PCR assay. On the Illumina HiSeq System, the amplified TCR beta libraries were sequenced as 87-base-pair reads. The paper's processing steps were these. A later analysis counted tens of millions of unique TCR beta chains across the 666 repertoires, and about 10 million of these chains were shared by at least two donors. To remove PCR and sequencing errors, raw reads were error-corrected and collapsed into unique sequences using a nearest-neighbor algorithm that merged closely related sequences. To assign V, D and J gene segments, CDR3 sequences were aligned to IMGT reference sequences. For a sequence to be retained, a match of at least six nucleotides to both a V gene segment and a J gene segment was required. A rearrangement was called productive if the CDR3 had no stop codons and remained in frame with V and J, and every other rearrangement was called non-productive. CDR3 was defined by IMGT convention, running from the second conserved V-encoded cysteine to the conserved J-encoded phenylalanine. Sequences without an unambiguous match to a single V gene segment were excluded from the earlier analysis of 450 to 650 of the donors. An earlier analysis of fewer than 750 of the donors classified V segments as functional when productive rearrangements were above 56.7% and as segregating when the standard deviation between donors was above 5%. To diagnose cytomegalovirus status from the catalog of TCR beta chain sequences, a statistical classification framework was built. In a later analysis, TCR nucleotide sequences were compared against IMGT/GENE-DB human TR gene sequences so that V and J genes could be assigned. In a later analysis, CDR3 sequences and most-parsimonious VDJ recombination scenarios were assigned using the TCRdist pipeline. In a later analysis, every TCR beta chain was defined by the combination of its CDR3 amino acid sequence and its V-gene family, and reads without a unique V-gene family were dropped. As a way to deal with suspected cross-contamination and a sequencing artifact, a later analysis dropped approximately 570 nucleotide sequences that were highly shared and had low generation probability. For each public chain, a later analysis derived a clonal expansion index from normalized ranks of inferred template counts within each repertoire. In a later analysis, generation probabilities were computed using a VDJ recombination model fitted to out-of-frame rearrangements, and the results were checked against IGoR. In a later analysis, TCR-TCR, TCR-HLA and TCR-CMV co-occurrence was scored with hypergeometric tests, and a repertoire-size bias correction was applied to TCR pairs. A later analysis estimated false discovery rates by permuting HLA or CMV assignments 20 times. In a later analysis, co-occurring TCRs were grouped using DBSCAN, and TCRdist sequence similarity was added for clustering within HLA-allele-positive subsets. For co-occurrence clustering, repertoires with fewer than 30,000 or more than 120,000 public chains were excluded, along with about five repertoires with anomalous nucleotide sharing. TCRdb's version of the immuneACCESS table is confined to in-frame rearrangements and falls short of the full clone set. An unresolved V gene accounts for under half of the shortfall where checked; the remainder is of unknown origin. V and J calls plus clone size are reproduced from that table; the DNA served to infer D and trimming. The sample includes some 130,000 clones, with 65% to 80% observed a single time. Of the sample, approximately 4.2% falls within the top ten clones.

Comment on this clone: There is no known antigen for this receptor. No base-level quality is on record; no much larger clone is a single base apart.

Trimming accounts for 6 bases at V and 7 bases at J, while the number of junction bases matched to no gene is 5. The CDR3 holds 13 amino acids from the cysteine to the phenylalanine. Solely the CDR3 DNA is kept, with 39 bases framed from the first base. Via the germline V gene, CDR1 is MGHDK and CDR2 SYGVNS. The cohort comprised 550 to 700 healthy bone marrow donors. All cohort members were sampled while nominally healthy, although unrecorded immune exposures were likely present. The donor tested CMV seropositive, placing the donor among the 289 seropositive members of the cohort. Each donor provided a peripheral blood sample, and peripheral blood mononuclear cells were used for TCR beta sequencing. The Qiagen DNeasy Blood Extraction Kit was used to extract genomic DNA from the blood cell samples.

The material sequenced was PBMCs. This receptor was taken from a male donor in good health and CMV-seropositive. The rearrangement combines TRBV25-1 with TRBJ1-2; 10 bases in between match TRBD1. Here the CDR3 is given as CASRTGGAFGYTF. The DNA sequence is TGTGCCAGCAGGACAGGGGGCGCATTTGGCTACACCTTC.